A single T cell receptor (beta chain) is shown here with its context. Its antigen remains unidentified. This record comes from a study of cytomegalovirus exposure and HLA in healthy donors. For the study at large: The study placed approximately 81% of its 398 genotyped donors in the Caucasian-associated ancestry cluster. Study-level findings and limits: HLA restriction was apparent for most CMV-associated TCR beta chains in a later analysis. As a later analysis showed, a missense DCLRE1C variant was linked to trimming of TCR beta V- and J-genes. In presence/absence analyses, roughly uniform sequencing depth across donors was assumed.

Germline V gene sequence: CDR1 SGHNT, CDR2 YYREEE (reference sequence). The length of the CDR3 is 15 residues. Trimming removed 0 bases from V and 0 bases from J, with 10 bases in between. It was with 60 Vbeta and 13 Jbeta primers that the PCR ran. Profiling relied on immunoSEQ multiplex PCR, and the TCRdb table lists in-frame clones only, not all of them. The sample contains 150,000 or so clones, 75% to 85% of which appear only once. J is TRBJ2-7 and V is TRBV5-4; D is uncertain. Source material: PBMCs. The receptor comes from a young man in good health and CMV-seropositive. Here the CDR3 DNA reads TGTGCCAGCAGCTTGGCCCCAGTTAACTCCTACGAGCAGTACTTC. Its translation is CASSLAPVNSYEQYF.